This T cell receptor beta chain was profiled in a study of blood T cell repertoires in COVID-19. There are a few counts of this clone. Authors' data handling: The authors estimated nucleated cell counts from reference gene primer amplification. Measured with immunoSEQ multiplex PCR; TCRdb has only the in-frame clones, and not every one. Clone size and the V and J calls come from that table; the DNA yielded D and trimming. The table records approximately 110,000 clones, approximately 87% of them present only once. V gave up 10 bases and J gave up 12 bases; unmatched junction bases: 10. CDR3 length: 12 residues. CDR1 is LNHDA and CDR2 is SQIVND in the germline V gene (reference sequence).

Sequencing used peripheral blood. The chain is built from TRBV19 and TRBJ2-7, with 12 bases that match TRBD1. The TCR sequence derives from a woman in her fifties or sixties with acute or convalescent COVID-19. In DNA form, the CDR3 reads TGTGCCACGCGGGACAGGGGGCGAGTCGGGTACTTC. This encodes CATRDRGRVGYF.